This TCR beta chain is drawn from a study of molecular identifiers for immune sequencing clone quantification. Background on the study: Five portions were made in replicates from RNA of about 21,000 or 97,000 naive CD8 cells, and four underwent sequencing.

This clonotype was picked up a small number of times. Germline CDR1 SGHVS, CDR2 FQNEAQ. V shed 7 bases and J 2 bases; nucleotides not matched to a gene: 9. CDR3 length equals 15 residues. TCRdb reprocessed the PCR reads with MiXCR, giving one entry per CDR3 protein. The data show hundreds of thousands of distinct CDR3 sequences, with 25% seen just once and about 0.81% held by the top ten. The clonotype was recovered from a human donor in good health. Some libraries in this study had Jurkat cell RNA spiked in. Sequencing input: naive CD8+ T cells from blood, with Jurkat cell RNA spiked in. Subset noted: FACS-sorted CD8+CD4-CCR7+CD45RA+ naive T cells. This chain links TRBV7-8 with TRBJ2-7, with TRBD1 matching 9 bases. The CDR3 protein is CASTPGTGLPYEQYF. The CDR3 DNA reads TGTGCCAGCACCCCAGGGACAGGGCTACCCTACGAGCAGTACTTC.